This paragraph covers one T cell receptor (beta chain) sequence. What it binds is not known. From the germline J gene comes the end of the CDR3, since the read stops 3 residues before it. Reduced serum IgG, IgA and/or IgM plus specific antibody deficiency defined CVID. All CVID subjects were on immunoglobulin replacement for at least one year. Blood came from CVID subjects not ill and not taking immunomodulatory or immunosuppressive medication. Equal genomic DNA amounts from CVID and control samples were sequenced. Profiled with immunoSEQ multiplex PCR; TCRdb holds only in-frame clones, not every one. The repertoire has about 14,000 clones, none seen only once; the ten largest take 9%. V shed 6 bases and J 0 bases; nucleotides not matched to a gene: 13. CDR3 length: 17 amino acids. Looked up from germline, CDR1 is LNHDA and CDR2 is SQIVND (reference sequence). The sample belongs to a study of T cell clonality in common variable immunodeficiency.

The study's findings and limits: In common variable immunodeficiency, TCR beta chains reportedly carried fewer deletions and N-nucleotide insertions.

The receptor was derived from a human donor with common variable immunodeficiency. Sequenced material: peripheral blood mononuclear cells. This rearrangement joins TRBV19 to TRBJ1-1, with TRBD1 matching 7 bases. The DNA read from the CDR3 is TGTGCCAGTAGCAACTTCGGGACAGCCATCATGAACACTGAA. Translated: CASSNFGTAIMNTE. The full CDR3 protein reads CASSNFGTAIMNTEAFF.